This TCR beta chain was captured in a study of response to subunit inactivated influenza vaccine. To note about this clonotype: Its antigen is unidentified.

Whole-study results and caveats: Only a handful of new T cells, the authors suggested, are recruited with each seasonal influenza vaccination.

TCRdb processed the RT-PCR reads anew with MiXCR; each CDR3 protein has one entry. The sample shows approximately 490,000 distinct CDR3 sequences, 6.5% to 8% of them seen only once. The CDR3 runs 15 residues. V lost 6 bases and J lost 4; bases outside the gene matches: 10. The chain combines TRBV12-3 or TRBV12-4 with TRBJ2-7; 9 positions agree with TRBD1. The source is a man between 45 and 75 years old who received an inactivated influenza vaccine. The specimen was PBMCs from blood, collected less than 30 months after vaccination. The chain's CDR3 is CASSQTGGSFYEQYF. The CDR3 DNA sequence: TGTGCCAGCAGCCAAACAGGGGGCTCCTTTTACGAGCAGTACTTC.